This is a list of T cell receptor beta chains from one sample in a study of blood T cell repertoires in COVID-19. Clones were read by immunoSEQ multiplex PCR, and TCRdb kept only the in-frame ones, dropping some. This table has about 110,000 clones, about 80% appearing once. The sequencing sample was made of peripheral blood. The receptors were gathered from a woman in her sixties or seventies with acute or convalescent COVID-19. The CDR3 runs from the conserved cysteine through the conserved F or W. The order of the fields is clone size, J gene, D gene, V gene, CDR3 protein, CDR3 DNA. D genes are given only for firm matches. The size of a clone is reported for some rows only, either as once, few or many, or as a class for expanded clones.

. | TRBJ2-7 | . | TRBV29-1 | CSVEQNYEQYF | TGCAGCGTTGAACAAAACTACGAGCAGTACTTC
. | TRBJ1-5 | . | TRBV30 | CAWSATGHSNQPQHF | TGTGCCTGGAGTGCGACAGGTCATAGCAATCAGCCCCAGCATTTT
. | TRBJ1-1 | TRBD1 | TRBV6-5 | CASSYRQGWAEAFF | TGTGCCAGCAGTTACCGACAGGGTTGGGCTGAAGCTTTCTTT
. | TRBJ2-7 | TRBD1 | TRBV11-2 | CASSPYRGDSAYEQYF | TGTGCCAGCAGCCCATACAGGGGGGACAGCGCATACGAGCAGTACTTC
. | TRBJ1-3 | . | TRBV6-5 | CASSQRGRTGNTIYF | TGTGCCAGCAGTCAGCGTGGGAGAACTGGAAACACCATATATTTT
. | TRBJ2-1 | TRBD1 | TRBV27 | CASSYRQGADEQFF | TGTGCCAGCAGTTACCGACAGGGGGCCGATGAGCAGTTCTTC
. | TRBJ2-6 | . | TRBV6-5 | CASSPPGSGANVLTF | TGTGCCAGCAGCCCCCCGGGTTCTGGGGCCAACGTCCTGACTTTC
. | TRBJ1-2 | TRBD1 | TRBV19 | CASSQTGAIHYGYTF | TGTGCCAGTAGTCAAACAGGGGCGATACACTATGGCTACACCTTC
. | TRBJ2-3 | TRBD2 | TRBV11-2 | CASSSRTSGGADTQYF | TGTGCCAGCAGCTCACGGACTAGCGGGGGGGCCGATACGCAGTATTTT
. | TRBJ2-5 | . | TRBV5-1 | CASSLSSARETQYF | TGCGCCAGCAGTTTAAGTTCGGCCAGGGAGACCCAGTACTTC
. | TRBJ1-6 | . | TRBV7-2 | CASSLEPSYNSPLHF | TGTGCCAGCAGCTTAGAGCCCTCCTATAATTCACCCCTCCACTTT
. | TRBJ2-5 | . | TRBV18 | CASSPVQGHQETQYF | TGTGCCAGCTCACCGGTACAGGGTCACCAAGAGACCCAGTACTTC
. | TRBJ2-3 | . | TRBV5-1 | CASSPGEGASTDTQYF | TGCGCCAGCAGCCCCGGAGAGGGAGCTAGCACAGATACGCAGTATTTT
. | TRBJ1-1 | . | TRBV28 | CASTTPWRGSTEAFF | TGTGCCAGCACCACTCCTTGGCGGGGATCCACTGAAGCTTTCTTT
once | TRBJ1-4 | . | TRBV13 | CASSKNTGVGEKLFF | TGTGCCAGCAGCAAAAACACAGGCGTGGGAGAAAAACTGTTTTTT
. | TRBJ2-4 | . | TRBV9 | CASSTTGTKNIQYF | TGTGCCAGCAGCACCACCGGGACCAAAAACATTCAGTACTTC
. | TRBJ2-3 | TRBD1 | TRBV3-1/TRBV3-2 | CASSLRQGYTDTQYF | TGTGCCAGCAGCCTGCGACAGGGGTACACAGATACGCAGTATTTT
few | TRBJ2-2 | . | TRBV5-4 | CASSLNRANTGELFF | TGTGCCAGCAGCTTGAACAGGGCGAACACCGGGGAGCTGTTTTTT
. | TRBJ1-4 | TRBD1 | TRBV11-2 | CASSRQGNSEKLFF | TGTGCCAGCAGCAGACAGGGGAACTCGGAAAAACTGTTTTTT
. | TRBJ1-1 | . | TRBV29-1 | CSVAPPKSTEAFF | TGCAGCGTTGCCCCCCCGAAGAGCACTGAAGCTTTCTTT
. | TRBJ2-2 | . | TRBV2 | CASSVLLRGELFF | TGTGCCAGCAGTGTTCTTCTCAGGGGGGAGCTGTTTTTT
few | TRBJ1-2 | . | TRBV21-1 | CASSNAGRWDGYTF | TGTGCCAGCAGCAATGCAGGGAGGTGGGATGGCTACACCTTC
. | TRBJ2-5 | . | TRBV3-1/TRBV3-2 | CASSQNQGGETQYF | TGTGCCAGCAGCCAAAACCAAGGCGGAGAGACCCAGTACTTC
. | TRBJ2-1 | . | TRBV29-1 | CSVVTVSRGTEQFF | TGCAGCGTCGTCACCGTTTCCAGGGGTACTGAGCAGTTCTTC
. | TRBJ1-1 | . | TRBV7-2 | CASSFQGSTEAFF | TGTGCCAGCAGCTTTCAGGGTTCCACTGAAGCTTTCTTT
. | TRBJ2-1 | TRBD2 | TRBV7-8 | CASSLAGAPREQFF | TGTGCCAGCAGCCTAGCGGGGGCCCCCAGGGAGCAGTTCTTC
. | TRBJ2-1 | . | TRBV6-5 | CASSYDWDITYNEQFF | TGTGCCAGCAGTTACGATTGGGACATTACCTACAATGAGCAGTTCTTC
. | TRBJ2-5 | . | TRBV5-1 | CASSLAGHPQETQYF | TGCGCCAGCAGCTTGGCGGGACACCCACAAGAGACCCAGTACTTC
. | TRBJ2-6 | TRBD1 | TRBV29-1 | CSVEALGTGGISGANVLTF | TGCAGCGTTGAAGCTCTTGGGACAGGGGGGATCTCTGGGGCCAACGTCCTGACTTTC
. | TRBJ1-3 | TRBD1 | TRBV12-3/TRBV12-4 | CASSPFGTAGIYF | TGTGCCAGCAGTCCCTTTGGGACAGCGGGCATATATTTT
. | TRBJ2-4 | TRBD1 | TRBV11-3 | CASSRQGENIQYF | TGTGCCAGCAGCCGACAGGGAGAAAACATTCAGTACTTC
. | TRBJ1-4 | . | TRBV7-2 | CASSLVGRIEKLFF | TGTGCCAGCAGCTTAGTGGGGCGTATTGAAAAACTGTTTTTT
. | TRBJ1-6 | . | TRBV11-3 | CASSPSGNSPLHF | TGTGCCAGCAGCCCTTCCGGGAATTCACCCCTCCACTTT
. | TRBJ2-5 | . | TRBV15 | CATSRGRGEQETQYF | TGTGCCACCTCCCGGGGCAGGGGGGAGCAAGAGACCCAGTACTTC
. | TRBJ1-5 | . | TRBV28 | CASKTANQPQHF | TGTGCCAGCAAGACAGCTAATCAGCCCCAGCATTTT
. | TRBJ1-5 | . | TRBV6-5 | CASLDSSNQPQHF | TGTGCCAGTTTGGACAGTAGCAATCAGCCCCAGCATTTT
once | TRBJ1-1 | TRBD1 | TRBV29-1 | CSGIHRGFGTEAFF | TGCAGCGGCATACACAGGGGGTTCGGGACTGAAGCTTTCTTT
few | TRBJ2-4 | . | TRBV5-6 | CASSLAGEGSIQYF | TGTGCCAGCAGCCTCGCGGGCGAAGGATCCATTCAGTACTTC
. | TRBJ2-6 | . | TRBV13 | CASSFQGTSGANVLTF | TGTGCCAGCAGTTTTCAGGGAACCTCTGGGGCCAACGTCCTGACTTTC
. | TRBJ2-3 | TRBD1 | TRBV27 | CASSFPGQSQYF | TGTGCCAGCAGTTTTCCGGGACAGTCGCAGTATTTT
few | TRBJ1-1 | . | TRBV6-1 | CASSDGRGATEAFF | TGTGCCAGCAGTGACGGCAGGGGAGCCACTGAAGCTTTCTTT
. | TRBJ1-2 | . | TRBV5-5 | CASKWEGWDYGYTF | TGTGCCAGCAAATGGGAGGGTTGGGACTATGGCTACACCTTC
. | TRBJ1-2 | TRBD1 | TRBV6-2/TRBV6-3 | CASSRTGMNYGYTF | TGTGCCAGCAGTCGGACAGGGATGAACTATGGCTACACCTTC
few | TRBJ1-2 | . | TRBV28 | CASSLGGGGGNYGYTF | TGTGCCAGCAGTTTAGGAGGGGGGGGTGGCAACTATGGCTACACCTTC
. | TRBJ2-7 | TRBD1 | TRBV27 | CASSMTGDRTEQYF | TGTGCCAGCAGCATGACAGGGGACCGAACCGAGCAGTACTTC